The following is a T cell receptor (beta chain) sequence with its context. Its antigen is still unknown. This CDR3 contains 15 residues. CDR1 is MNHEY, CDR2 SVGAGI, per germline. Germline trimming cut 5 bases from V and 3 bases from J; bases unmatched to any gene: 7. The data belong to a study of PD-1 blockade in classical Hodgkin lymphoma. Overall study findings and caveats: Patients with an early start, nivolumab under 1 year after ASCT, were excluded. Similar baseline diversity was found in complete responders and newly diagnosed patients.

Repertoires were generated with immunoSEQ multiplex PCR, while TCRdb's copy carries only in-frame clones and drops some. In the table there are about 50,000 clones, 90% of which are singletons. The time point: cycle 4 day 1 (C4D1), after six to seven weeks of nivolumab. Brentuximab vedotin exposure varied, and every patient relapsed after autologous stem cell transplantation. Complete response, partial response or progressive disease were the best responses. J is TRBJ2-3 and V is TRBV6-5; 8 bases fit TRBD1. The sample here was peripheral blood mononuclear cells (PBMCs), taken before the fourth cycle of nivolumab. The receptor was derived from a human donor with classical Hodgkin lymphoma. In DNA, the CDR3 is TGTGCCAGCAGTAGGACAGGGAGGAGGACAGATACGCAGTATTTT. Its protein is CASSRTGRRTDTQYF.